Sequencing of this T cell receptor beta chain was carried out in a study of cytomegalovirus exposure and HLA in healthy donors. Study-level findings and limits: Rare TCR sequences dominated, though some public TCRs recurred in many donors.

PCR used 60 Vbeta primers and 13 Jbeta primers. Only in-frame clones appear in the TCRdb table, and some are missing; sequencing was by immunoSEQ multiplex PCR. The sample table sets out tens of thousands of clones. V dropped 4 bases and J dropped 0 bases, with 17 bases sitting between them. The CDR3 consists of 17 residues. In germline, CDR1 is SGDLS, CDR2 YYNGEE. In the case of this clone: Its antigen remains unidentified.

This chain links TRBV9 with TRBJ2-1; a possible D gene is TRBD2 (5 bases). The sample consisted of PBMCs. The clonotype originates from a woman aged 30 to 39 in good health and CMV-seropositive. CDR3 loop: CASSPGWGDVSYNEQFF. In nucleotides, the CDR3 is TGTGCCAGCAGCCCGGGGTGGGGAGACGTCTCCTACAATGAGCAGTTCTTC.